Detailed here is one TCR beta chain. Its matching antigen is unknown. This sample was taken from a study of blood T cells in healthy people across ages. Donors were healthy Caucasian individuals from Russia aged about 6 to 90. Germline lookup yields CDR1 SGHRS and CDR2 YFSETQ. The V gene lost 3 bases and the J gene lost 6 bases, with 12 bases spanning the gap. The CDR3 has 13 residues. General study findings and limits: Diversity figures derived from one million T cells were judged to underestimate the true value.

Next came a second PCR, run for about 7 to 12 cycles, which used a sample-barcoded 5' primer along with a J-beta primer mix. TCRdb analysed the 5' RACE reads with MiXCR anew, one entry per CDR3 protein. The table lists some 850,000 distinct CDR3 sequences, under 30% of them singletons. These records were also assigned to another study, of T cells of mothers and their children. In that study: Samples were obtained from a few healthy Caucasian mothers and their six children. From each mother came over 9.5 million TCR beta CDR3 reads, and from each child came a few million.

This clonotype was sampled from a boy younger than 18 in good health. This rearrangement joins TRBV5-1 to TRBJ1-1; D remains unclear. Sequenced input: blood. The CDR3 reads CASSWSITSEAFF. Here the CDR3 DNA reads TGCGCCAGCAGCTGGAGCATAACGTCTGAAGCTTTCTTT.